This T cell receptor beta chain was recovered during a study of CD8 T cells in Susac syndrome. Overall study findings and caveats: In its TCR sequencing and HLA analysis, the study acknowledged that the number of individuals was relatively small.

Notes on this clonotype: Its specificity is not known.

Germline V gene sequence: CDR1 DFQATT, CDR2 SNEGSKA (reference sequence). CDR3 length: 18 residues. Unmatched junction bases numbered 9, after V lost 1 base and J lost 0 bases. CD8+ and CD4+ T cells from blood underwent TCR beta sequencing, which was carried out in a high-throughput format. FACS was used to enrich TEMRA cells, whereas the CD8+ and CD4+ T cells were obtained by negative isolation. RNA was extracted with the RNeasy kit, and a quantity of about 0.5 to 1 ug was reverse transcribed using random hexamers. Multiplex immunoSEQ PCR targeted 54 Vbeta and 13 Jbeta TCR beta segments. TCRdb recomputed calls from the immunoSEQ multiplex PCR reads with MiXCR, one row per CDR3 protein. The repertoire holds about 130,000 distinct CDR3 sequences, with roughly 96% as singletons.

The V gene is TRBV20-1, the J gene TRBJ2-6, with 7 bases matching TRBD1. The sample comprised CD4+ T cells from PBMCs. The receptor was derived from a human donor in good health. The CDR3 here is CSARVAGGYFSGANVLTF. The CDR3, as DNA: TGCAGTGCTAGAGTTGCAGGGGGATATTTCTCTGGGGCCAACGTCCTGACTTTC.